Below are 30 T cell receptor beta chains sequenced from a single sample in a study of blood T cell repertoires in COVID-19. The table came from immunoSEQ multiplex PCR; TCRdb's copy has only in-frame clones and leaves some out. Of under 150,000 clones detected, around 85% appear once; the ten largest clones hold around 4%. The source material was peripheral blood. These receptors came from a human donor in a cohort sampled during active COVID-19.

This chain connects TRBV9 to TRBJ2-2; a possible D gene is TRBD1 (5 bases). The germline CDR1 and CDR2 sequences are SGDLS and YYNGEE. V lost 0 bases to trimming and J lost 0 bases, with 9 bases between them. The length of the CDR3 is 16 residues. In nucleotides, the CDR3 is TGTGCCAGCAGCGTAGGGGTAGGGGCGAACACCGGGGAGCTGTTTTTT. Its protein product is CASSVGVGANTGELFF.

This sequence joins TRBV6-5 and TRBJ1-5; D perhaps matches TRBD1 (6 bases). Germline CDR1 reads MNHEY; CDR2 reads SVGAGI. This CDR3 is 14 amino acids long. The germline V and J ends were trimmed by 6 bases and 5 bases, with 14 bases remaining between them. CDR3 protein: CASRGPGAHQPQHF. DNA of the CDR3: TGTGCCAGCAGGGGTCCAGGGGCGCATCAGCCCCAGCATTTT.

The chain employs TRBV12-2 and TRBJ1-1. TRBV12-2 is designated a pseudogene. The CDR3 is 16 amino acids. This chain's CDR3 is CASRLRGLSMNTEAFF. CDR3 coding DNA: TGTGCAAGTCGCTTGCGGGGGTTGAGCATGAACACTGAAGCTTTCTTT.

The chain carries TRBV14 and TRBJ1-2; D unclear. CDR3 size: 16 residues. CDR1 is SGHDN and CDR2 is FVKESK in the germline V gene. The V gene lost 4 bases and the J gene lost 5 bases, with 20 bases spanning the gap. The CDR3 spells CASSPAVGPPGYGYTF. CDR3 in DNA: TGTGCCAGCAGCCCGGCCGTGGGCCCCCCGGGGTATGGCTACACCTTC.

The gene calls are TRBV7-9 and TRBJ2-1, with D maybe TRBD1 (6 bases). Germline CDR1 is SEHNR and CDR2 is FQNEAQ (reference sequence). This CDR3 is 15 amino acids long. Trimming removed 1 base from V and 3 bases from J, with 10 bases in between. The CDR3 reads CASSLVPTGYNEQFF. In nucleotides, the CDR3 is TGTGCCAGCAGCTTAGTGCCGACAGGCTACAATGAGCAGTTCTTC. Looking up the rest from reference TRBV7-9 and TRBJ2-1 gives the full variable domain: DTGVSQNPRHKITKRGQNVTFRCDPISEHNRLYWYRQTLGQGPEFLTYFQNEAQLEKSRLLSDRFSAERPKGSFSTLEIQRTEQGDSAMYLCASSLVPTGYNEQFFGPGTRLTVL.

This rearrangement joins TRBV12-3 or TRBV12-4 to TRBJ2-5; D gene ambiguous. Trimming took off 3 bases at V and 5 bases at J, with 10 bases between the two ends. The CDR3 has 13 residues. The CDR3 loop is CASSFSGLETQYF. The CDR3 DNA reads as TGTGCCAGCAGTTTTTCCGGGTTGGAGACCCAGTACTTC.

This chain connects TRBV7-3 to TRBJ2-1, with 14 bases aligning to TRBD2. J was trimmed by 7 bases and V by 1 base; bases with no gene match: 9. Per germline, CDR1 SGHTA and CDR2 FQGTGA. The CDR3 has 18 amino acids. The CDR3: CASSLMRLAGGPWNEQFF. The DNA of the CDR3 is TGTGCCAGCAGCTTAATGCGACTAGCGGGGGGGCCTTGGAATGAGCAGTTCTTC.

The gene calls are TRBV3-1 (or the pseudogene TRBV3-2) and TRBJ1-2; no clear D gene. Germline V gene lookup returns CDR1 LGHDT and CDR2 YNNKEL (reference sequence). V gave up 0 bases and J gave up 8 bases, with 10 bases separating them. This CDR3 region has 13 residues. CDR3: CASSQERVAGYTF. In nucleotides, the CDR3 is TGTGCCAGCAGCCAAGAGAGGGTTGCAGGCTACACCTTC.

DNA for the CDR3: TGTGCCAGCAGCCCCAGGTGTGGGGGCGAGGTGACTGAAGCTTTCTTT. It codes for CASSPRCGGEVTEAFF. V is TRBV3-1 (or the pseudogene TRBV3-2) and J is TRBJ1-1; TRBD1 is a possible D gene (6 bases). Between the trimmed V and J ends, which lost 4 bases and 5 bases, there was a span of 20 bases. Germline V lookup: CDR1 LGHDT, CDR2 YNNKEL (reference sequence). This CDR3 region has 16 residues.

The CDR3 DNA reads TGTGCCAGTAGACAGGGTGAGACCCAGTACTTC. This gives the protein CASRQGETQYF. The chain combines TRBV19 with TRBJ2-5; a weak D match, TRBD1 (6 bases). Trimming left V 6 bases short and J 5 bases short, with 7 bases between. The germline V gene has CDR1 LNHDA and CDR2 SQIVND (reference sequence). This CDR3 has 11 amino acids.

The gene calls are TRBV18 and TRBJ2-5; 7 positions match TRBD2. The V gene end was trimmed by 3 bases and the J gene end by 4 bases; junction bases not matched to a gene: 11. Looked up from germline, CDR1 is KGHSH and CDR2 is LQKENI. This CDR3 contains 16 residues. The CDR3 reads CASSPARTSRPETQYF. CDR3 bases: TGTGCCAGCTCACCTGCCCGGACTAGTCGCCCAGAGACCCAGTACTTC.

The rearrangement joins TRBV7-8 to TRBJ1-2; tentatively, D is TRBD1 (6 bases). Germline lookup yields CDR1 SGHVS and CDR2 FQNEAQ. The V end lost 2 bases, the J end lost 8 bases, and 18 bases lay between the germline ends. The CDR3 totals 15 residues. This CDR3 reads CASSLSGGGPSGYTF. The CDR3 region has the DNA TGTGCCAGCAGCTTATCCGGGGGGGGGCCCTCGGGCTACACCTTC.

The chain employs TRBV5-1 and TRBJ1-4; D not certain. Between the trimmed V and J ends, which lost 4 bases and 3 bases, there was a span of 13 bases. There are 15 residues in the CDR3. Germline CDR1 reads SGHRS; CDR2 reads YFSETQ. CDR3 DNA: TGCGCCAGCAGCGAACGATCGGGGTCTAATGAAAAACTGTTTTTT. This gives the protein CASSERSGSNEKLFF.

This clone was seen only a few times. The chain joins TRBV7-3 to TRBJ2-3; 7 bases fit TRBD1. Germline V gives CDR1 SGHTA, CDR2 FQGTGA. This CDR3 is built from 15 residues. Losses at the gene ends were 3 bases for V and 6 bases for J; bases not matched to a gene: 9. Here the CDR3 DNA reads TGTGCCAGCAGCTTTGATAGGGGGCGTCAGGATACGCAGTATTTT. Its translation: CASSFDRGRQDTQYF.

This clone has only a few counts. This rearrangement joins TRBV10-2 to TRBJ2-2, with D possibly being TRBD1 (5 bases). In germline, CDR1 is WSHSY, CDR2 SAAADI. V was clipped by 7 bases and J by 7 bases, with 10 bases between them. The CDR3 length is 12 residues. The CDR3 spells CASTKDNGELFF. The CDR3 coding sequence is TGCGCCAGCACCAAGGACAACGGGGAGCTGTTTTTT.

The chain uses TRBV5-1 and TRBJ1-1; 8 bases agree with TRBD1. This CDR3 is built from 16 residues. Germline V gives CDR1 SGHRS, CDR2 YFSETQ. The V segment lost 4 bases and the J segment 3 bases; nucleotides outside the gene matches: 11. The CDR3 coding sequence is TGCGCCAGCAGCCCCCAGGTTTACAGGGGGGACACTGAAGCTTTCTTT. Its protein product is CASSPQVYRGDTEAFF.

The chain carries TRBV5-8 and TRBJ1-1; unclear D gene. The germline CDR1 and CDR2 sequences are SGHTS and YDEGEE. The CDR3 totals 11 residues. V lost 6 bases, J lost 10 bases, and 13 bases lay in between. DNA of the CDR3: TGTGCCAGCAATTCCTTTATCGGAGCTTTCTTT. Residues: CASNSFIGAFF. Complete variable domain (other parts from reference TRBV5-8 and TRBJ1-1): EAGVTQSPTHLIKTRGQQATLRCSPISGHTSVYWYQQALGLGLQFLLWYDEGEERNRGNFPPRFSGRQFPNYSSELNVNALELEDSALYLCASNSFIGAFFGQGTRLTVV.

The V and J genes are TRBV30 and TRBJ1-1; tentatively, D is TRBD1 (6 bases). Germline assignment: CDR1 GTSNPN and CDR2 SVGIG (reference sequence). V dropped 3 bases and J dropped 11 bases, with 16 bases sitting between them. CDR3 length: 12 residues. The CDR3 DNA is TGTGCCTGGAGCACGACCGGGGGGGGCGCTTTCTTT. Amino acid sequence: CAWSTTGGGAFF.

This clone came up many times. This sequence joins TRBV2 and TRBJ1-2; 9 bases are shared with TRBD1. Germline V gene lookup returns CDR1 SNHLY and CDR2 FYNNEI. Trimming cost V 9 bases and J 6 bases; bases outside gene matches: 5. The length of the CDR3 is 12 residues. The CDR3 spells CAREQGADGYTF. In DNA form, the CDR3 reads TGTGCCAGAGAACAGGGGGCGGATGGCTACACCTTC.

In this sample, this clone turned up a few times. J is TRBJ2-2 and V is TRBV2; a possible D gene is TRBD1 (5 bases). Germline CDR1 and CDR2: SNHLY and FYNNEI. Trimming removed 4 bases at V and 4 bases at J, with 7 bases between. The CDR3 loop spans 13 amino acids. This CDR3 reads CASSGRATGELFF. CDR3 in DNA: TGTGCCAGCAGTGGCAGGGCCACCGGGGAGCTGTTTTTT.

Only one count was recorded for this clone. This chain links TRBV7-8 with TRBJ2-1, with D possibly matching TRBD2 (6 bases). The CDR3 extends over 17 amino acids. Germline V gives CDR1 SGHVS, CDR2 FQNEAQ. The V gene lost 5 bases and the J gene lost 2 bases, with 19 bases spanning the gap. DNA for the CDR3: TGTGCCAGCAGCCCCCCCTCCCCGGGGGTGGCCTACAATGAGCAGTTCTTC. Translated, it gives CASSPPSPGVAYNEQFF.

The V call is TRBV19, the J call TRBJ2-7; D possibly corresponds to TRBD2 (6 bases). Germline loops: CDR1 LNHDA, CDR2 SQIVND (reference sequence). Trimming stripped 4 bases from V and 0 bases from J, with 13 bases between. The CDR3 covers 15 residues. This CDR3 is CASSRSGVSSYEQYF. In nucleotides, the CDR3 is TGTGCCAGTAGTAGGTCGGGGGTAAGCTCCTACGAGCAGTACTTC.

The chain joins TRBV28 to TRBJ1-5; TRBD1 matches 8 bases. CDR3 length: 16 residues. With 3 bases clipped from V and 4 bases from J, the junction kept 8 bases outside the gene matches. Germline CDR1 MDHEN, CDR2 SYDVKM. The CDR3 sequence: CASSLEGQDLNQPQHF. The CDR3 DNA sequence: TGTGCCAGCAGTTTGGAGGGACAGGATTTAAATCAGCCCCAGCATTTT.

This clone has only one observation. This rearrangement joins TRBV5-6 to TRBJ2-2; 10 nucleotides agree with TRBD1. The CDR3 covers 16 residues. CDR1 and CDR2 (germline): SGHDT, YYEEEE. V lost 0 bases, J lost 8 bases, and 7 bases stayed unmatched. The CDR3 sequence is CASSLVGQGKVGELFF. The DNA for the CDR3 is TGTGCCAGCAGCTTGGTGGGACAGGGGAAGGTTGGGGAGCTGTTTTTT. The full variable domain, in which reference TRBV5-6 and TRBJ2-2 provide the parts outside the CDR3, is DAGVTQSPTHLIKTRGQQVTLRCSPKSGHDTVSWYQQALGQGPQFIFQYYEEEERQRGNFPDRFSGHQFPNYSSELNVNALLLGDSALYLCASSLVGQGKVGELFFGEGSRLTVL.

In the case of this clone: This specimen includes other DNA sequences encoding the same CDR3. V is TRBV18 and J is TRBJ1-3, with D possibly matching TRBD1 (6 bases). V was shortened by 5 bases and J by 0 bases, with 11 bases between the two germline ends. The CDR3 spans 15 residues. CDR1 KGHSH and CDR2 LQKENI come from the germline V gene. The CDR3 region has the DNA TGTGCCAGCTCATCTGACAGGAGCTCTGGAAACACCATATATTTT. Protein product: CASSSDRSSGNTIYF.

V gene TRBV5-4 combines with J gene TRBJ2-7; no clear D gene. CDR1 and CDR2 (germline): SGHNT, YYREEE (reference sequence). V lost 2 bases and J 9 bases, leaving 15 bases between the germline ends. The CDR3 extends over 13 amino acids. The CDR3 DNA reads TGTGCCAGCAGCTTCGTTCTAGTGCGAGTGCAGTACGTC. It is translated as CASSFVLVRVQYV.

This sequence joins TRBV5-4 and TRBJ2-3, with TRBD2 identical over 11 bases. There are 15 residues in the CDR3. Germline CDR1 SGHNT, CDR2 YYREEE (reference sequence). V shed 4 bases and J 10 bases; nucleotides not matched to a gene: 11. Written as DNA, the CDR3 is TGTGCCAGCAGCCCAGATAGCGGGGGGGCATGGTCGCAGTATTTT. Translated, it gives CASSPDSGGAWSQYF. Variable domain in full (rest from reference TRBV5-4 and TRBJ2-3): ETGVTQSPTHLIKTRGQQVTLRCSSQSGHNTVSWYQQALGQGPQFIFQYYREEENGRGNFPPRFSGLQFPNYSSELNVNALELDDSALYLCASSPDSGGAWSQYFGPGTRLTVL.

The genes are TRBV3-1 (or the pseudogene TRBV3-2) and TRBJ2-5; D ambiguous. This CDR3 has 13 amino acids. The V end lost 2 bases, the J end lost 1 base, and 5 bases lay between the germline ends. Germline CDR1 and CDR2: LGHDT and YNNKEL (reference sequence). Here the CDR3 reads CASSQLSQETQYF. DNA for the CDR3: TGTGCCAGCAGCCAACTCTCCCAAGAGACCCAGTACTTC.

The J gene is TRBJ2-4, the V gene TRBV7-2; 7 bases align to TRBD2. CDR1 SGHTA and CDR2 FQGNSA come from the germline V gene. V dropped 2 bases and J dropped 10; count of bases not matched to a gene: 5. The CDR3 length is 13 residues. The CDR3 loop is CASSLRGEGIQYF. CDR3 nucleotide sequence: TGTGCCAGCAGCTTACGGGGGGAGGGTATTCAGTACTTC.

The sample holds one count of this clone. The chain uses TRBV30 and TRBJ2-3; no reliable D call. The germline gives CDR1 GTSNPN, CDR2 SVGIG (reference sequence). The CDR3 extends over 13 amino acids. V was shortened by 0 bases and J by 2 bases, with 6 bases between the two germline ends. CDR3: CAWSVQHTDTQYF. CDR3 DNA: TGTGCCTGGAGTGTACAGCACACAGATACGCAGTATTTT.